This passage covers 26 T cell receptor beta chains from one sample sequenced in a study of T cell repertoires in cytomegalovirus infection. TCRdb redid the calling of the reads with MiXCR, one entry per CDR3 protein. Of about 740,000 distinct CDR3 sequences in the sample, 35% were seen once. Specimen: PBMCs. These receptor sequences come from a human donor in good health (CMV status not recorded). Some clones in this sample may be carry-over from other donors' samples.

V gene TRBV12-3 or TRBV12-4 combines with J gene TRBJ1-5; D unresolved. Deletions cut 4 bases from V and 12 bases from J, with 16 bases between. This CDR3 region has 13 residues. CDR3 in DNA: TGTGCCAGCAGTTCGGACGGTTGGTGGGGCCAGCATTTT. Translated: CASSSDGWWGQHF.

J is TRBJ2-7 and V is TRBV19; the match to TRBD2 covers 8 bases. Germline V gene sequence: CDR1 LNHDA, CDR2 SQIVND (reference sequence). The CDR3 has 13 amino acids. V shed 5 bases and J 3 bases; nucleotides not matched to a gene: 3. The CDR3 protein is CASSAGGHYEQYF. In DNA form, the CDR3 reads TGTGCCAGTAGTGCGGGGGGACACTACGAGCAGTACTTC. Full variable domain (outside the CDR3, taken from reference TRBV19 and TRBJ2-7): DGGITQSPKYLFRKEGQNVTLSCEQNLNHDAMYWYRQDPGQGLRLIYYSQIVNDFQKGDIAEGYSVSREKKESFPLTVTSAQKNPTAFYLCASSAGGHYEQYFGPGTRLTVT.

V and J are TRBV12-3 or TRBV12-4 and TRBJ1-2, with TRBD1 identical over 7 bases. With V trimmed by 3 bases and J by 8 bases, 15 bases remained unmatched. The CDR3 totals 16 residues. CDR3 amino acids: CASSFLLQGGSRGYTF. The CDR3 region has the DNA TGTGCCAGCAGTTTTCTTCTTCAGGGGGGTTCGAGGGGCTACACCTTC.

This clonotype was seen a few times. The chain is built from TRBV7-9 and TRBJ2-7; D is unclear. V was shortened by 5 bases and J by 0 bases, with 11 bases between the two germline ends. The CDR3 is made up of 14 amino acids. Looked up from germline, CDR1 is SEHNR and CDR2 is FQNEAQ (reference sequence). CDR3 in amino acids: CASSPNRDSYEQYF. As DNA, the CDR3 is TGTGCCAGCAGCCCGAACCGTGACTCCTACGAGCAGTACTTC.

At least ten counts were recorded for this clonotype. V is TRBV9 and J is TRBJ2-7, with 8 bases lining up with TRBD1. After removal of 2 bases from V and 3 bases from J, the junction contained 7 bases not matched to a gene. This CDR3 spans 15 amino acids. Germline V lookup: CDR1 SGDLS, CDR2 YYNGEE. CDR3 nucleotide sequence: TGTGCCAGCAGCGTGAGTTCGGACAGGGACTACGAGCAGTACTTC. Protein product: CASSVSSDRDYEQYF.

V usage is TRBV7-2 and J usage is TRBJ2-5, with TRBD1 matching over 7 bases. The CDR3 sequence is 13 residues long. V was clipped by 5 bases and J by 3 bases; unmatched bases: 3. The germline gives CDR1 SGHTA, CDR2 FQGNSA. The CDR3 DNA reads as TGTGCCAGCAGCCTGGGACAGAAAGAGACCCAGTACTTC. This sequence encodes CASSLGQKETQYF.

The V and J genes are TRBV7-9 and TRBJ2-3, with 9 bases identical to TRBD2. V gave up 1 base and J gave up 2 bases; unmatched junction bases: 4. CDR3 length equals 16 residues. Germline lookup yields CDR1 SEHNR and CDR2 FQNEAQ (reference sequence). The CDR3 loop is CASSLDSGSDTDTQYF. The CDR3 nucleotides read TGTGCCAGCAGCTTAGATAGCGGGAGTGACACAGATACGCAGTATTTT.

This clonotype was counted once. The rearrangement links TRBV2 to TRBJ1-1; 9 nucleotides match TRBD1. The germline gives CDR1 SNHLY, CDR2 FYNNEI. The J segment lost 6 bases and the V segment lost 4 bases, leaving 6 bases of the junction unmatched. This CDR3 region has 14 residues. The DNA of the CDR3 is TGTGCCAGCAGTGGGGACAGGGAAGGGTCTGAAGCTTTCTTT. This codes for CASSGDREGSEAFF.

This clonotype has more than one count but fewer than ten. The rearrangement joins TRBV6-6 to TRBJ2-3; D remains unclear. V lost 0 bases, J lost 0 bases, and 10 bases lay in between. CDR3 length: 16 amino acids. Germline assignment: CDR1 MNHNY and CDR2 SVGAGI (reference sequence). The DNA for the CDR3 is TGTGCCAGCAGTTACTCAGTCCAGACTAGCACAGATACGCAGTATTTT. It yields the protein CASSYSVQTSTDTQYF.

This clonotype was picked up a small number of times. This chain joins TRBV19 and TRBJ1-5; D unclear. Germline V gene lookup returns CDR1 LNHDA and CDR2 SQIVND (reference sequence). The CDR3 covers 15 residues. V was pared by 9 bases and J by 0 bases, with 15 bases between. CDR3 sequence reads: CASSSLSHSNQPQHF. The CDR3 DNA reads TGTGCCAGCAGCAGTTTAAGCCATAGCAATCAGCCCCAGCATTTT.

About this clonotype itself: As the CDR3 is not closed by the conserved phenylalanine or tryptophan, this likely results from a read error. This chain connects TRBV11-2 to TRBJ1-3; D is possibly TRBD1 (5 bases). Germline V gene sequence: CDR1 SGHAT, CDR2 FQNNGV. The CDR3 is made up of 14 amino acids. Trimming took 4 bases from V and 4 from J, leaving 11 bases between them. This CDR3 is CASSSGRSGNTIYL. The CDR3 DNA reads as TGTGCCAGCAGCTCAGGGAGGTCCGGAAACACCATATATTTA.

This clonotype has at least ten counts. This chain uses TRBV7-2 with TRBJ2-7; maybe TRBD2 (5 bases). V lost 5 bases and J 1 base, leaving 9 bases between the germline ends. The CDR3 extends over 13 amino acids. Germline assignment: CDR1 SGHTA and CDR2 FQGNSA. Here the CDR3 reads CASSVTGSYEQYF. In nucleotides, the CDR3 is TGTGCCAGCAGCGTAACGGGGTCCTACGAGCAGTACTTC.

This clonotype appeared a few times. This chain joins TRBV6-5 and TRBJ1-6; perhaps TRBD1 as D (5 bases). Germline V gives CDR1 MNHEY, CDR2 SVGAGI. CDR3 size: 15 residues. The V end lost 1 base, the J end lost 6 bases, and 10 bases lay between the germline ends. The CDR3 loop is CASSYFGGGNSPLHF. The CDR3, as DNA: TGTGCCAGCAGTTACTTCGGGGGGGGTAATTCACCCCTCCACTTT.

For the CDR3, the DNA is TGTGCCAGCAGCTTAGTTTCCGTGGGTGAGCAGTTCTTC. Amino acids: CASSLVSVGEQFF. The rearrangement uses TRBV11-3 and TRBJ2-1; D gene uncertain. CDR1 and CDR2 from the germline V gene are SGHNT and YENEEA. V dropped 1 base and J dropped 9 bases, with 10 bases sitting between them. There are 13 residues in the CDR3.

The chain's CDR3 is CASSLVGQGAIRAGELFF. CDR3 nucleotide sequence: TGTGCCAGCAGCTTGGTAGGACAGGGGGCGATTCGGGCCGGGGAGCTGTTTTTT. This sequence joins TRBV5-6 and TRBJ2-2; 11 nucleotides agree with TRBD1. After removal of 0 bases from V and 6 bases from J, the junction contained 10 bases not matched to a gene. From germline, CDR1 is SGHDT and CDR2 YYEEEE. CDR3 length: 18 residues.

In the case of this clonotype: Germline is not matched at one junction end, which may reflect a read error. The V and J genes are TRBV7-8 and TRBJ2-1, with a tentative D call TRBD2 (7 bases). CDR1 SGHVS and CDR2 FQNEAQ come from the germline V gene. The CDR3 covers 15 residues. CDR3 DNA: TGTGCCAGCAGCTCGTTCGGGGGGCCTTCAATGAGCCATTATTTC. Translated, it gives CASSSFGGPSMSHYF.

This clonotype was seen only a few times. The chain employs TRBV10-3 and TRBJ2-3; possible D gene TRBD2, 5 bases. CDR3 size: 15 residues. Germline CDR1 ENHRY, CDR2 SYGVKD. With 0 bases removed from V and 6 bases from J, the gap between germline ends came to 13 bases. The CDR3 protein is CAISESIGRTDTQYF. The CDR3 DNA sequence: TGTGCCATCAGTGAGTCGATTGGGAGAACGGATACGCAGTATTTT.

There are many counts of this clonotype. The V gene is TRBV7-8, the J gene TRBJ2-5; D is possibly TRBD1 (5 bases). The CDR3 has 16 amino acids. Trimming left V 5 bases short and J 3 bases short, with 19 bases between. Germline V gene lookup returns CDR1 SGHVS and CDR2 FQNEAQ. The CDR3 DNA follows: TGTGCCAGCAGCCTCGGAAGGGGTCTACAGAAAGAGACCCAGTACTTC. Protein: CASSLGRGLQKETQYF.

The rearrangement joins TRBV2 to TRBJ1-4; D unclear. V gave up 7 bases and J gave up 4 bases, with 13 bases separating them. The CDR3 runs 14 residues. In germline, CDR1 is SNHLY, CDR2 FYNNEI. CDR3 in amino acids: CASNKGAGNEKLFF. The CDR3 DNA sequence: TGTGCCAGCAATAAAGGAGCTGGTAATGAAAAACTGTTTTTT. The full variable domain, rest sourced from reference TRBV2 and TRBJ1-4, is EPEVTQTPSHQVTQMGQEVILRCVPISNHLYFYWYRQILGQKVEFLVSFYNNEISEKSEIFDDQFSVERPDGSNFTLKIRSTKLEDSAMYFCASNKGAGNEKLFFGSGTQLSVL.

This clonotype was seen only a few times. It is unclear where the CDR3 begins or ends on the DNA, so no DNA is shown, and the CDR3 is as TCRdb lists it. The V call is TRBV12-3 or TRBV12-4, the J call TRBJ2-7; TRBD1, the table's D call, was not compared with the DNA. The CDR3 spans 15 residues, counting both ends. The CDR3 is CASRLGGGSAFQVYF.

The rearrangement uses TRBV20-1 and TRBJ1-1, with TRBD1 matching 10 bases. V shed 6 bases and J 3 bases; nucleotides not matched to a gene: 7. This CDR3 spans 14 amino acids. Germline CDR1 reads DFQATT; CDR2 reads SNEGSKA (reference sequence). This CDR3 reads CSARQGARDTEAFF. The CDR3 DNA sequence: TGCAGTGCGCGACAGGGGGCGCGCGACACTGAAGCTTTCTTT.

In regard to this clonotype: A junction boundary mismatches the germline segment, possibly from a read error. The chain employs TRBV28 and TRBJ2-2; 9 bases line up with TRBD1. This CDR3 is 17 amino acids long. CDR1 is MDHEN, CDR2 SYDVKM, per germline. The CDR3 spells CASTIPGQGSNTGELYF. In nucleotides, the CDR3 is TGTGCCAGCACCATTCCGGGACAGGGATCGAACACCGGGGAGCTGTATTTT. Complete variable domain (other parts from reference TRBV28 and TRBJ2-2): DVKVTQSSRYLVKRTGEKVFLECVQDMDHENMFWYRQDPGLGLRLIYFSYDVKMKEKGDIPEGYSVSREKKERFSLILESASTNQTSMYLCASTIPGQGSNTGELYFGEGSRLTVL.

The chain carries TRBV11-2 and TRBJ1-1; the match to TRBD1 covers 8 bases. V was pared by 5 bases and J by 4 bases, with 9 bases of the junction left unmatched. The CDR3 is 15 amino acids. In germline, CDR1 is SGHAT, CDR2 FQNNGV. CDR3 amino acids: CASSPWDRRPTEAFF. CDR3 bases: TGTGCCAGCAGCCCATGGGACAGGAGGCCCACTGAAGCTTTCTTT.

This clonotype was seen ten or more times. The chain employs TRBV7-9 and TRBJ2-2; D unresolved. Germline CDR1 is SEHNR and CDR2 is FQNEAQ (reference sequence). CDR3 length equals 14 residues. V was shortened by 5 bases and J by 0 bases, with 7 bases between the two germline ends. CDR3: CASSPRTNTGELFF. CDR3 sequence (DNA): TGTGCCAGCAGCCCGAGGACGAACACCGGGGAGCTGTTTTTT.

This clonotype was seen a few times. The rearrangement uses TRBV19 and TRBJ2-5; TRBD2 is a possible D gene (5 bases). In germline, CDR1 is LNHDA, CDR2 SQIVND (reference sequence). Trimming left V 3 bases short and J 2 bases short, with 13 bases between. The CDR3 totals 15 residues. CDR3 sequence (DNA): TGTGCCAGTAGTATGAAAGGGAGAAAACAAGAGACCCAGTACTTC. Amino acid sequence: CASSMKGRKQETQYF.

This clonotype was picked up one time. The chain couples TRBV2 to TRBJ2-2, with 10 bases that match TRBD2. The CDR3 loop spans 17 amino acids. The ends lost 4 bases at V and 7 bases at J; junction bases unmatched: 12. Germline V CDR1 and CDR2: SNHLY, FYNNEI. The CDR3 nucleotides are TGTGCCAGCAGTGCCAACGGCGGGCTAGCGGGAGTCGGGGAGCTGTTTTTT. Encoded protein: CASSANGGLAGVGELFF.